The sequence of this T cell receptor beta chain was determined in a study of STAT3 mutations in large granular lymphocyte leukemia. Study details: Roughly half the longitudinally sequenced T-LGLL patients had canonical STAT3 mutations. General study results and limits: Every T-LGLL patient had at least one immunodominant TCRbeta clonotype. In some patients, a small highly pathogenic clone possibly went undetected.

About this clone itself: Its antigen remains unknown.

The repertoire was sequenced with immunoSEQ multiplex PCR; TCRdb's copy has only in-frame clones and lacks some. The sample yields roughly 9,700 clones, 87% seen once. Per germline, CDR1 SGHRS and CDR2 YFSETQ. This CDR3 contains 15 residues. V was pared by 3 bases and J by 2 bases, with 15 bases between. This clonotype originated in a man in his 60s with T-cell large granular lymphocyte leukemia. Some clones in this sample may be carry-over from other donors' samples. This chain connects TRBV5-1 to TRBJ2-7; either TRBD1 or TRBD2 may fit D (5 bases each). The sample was peripheral blood mononuclear cells. In DNA form, the CDR3 reads TGCGCCAGCAGCTCGGGGCGGACTTTAACCTACGAGCAGTACTTC. Protein: CASSSGRTLTYEQYF. Together with reference TRBV5-1 and TRBJ2-7, the CDR3 gives the full variable domain: KAGVTQTPRYLIKTRGQQVTLSCSPISGHRSVSWYQQTPGQGLQFLFEYFSETQRNKGNFPGRFSGRQFSNSRSEMNVSTLELGDSALYLCASSSGRTLTYEQYFGPGTRLTVT.